Below are 19 T cell receptor beta chains sequenced from a single sample in a study of shared clonotypes between healthy human individuals. As defined, naive CD8 cells were CD45RO-negative and positively selected for CCR7, with terminally differentiated effector memory CD45RA+ cells excluded. Sequencing was performed with immunoSEQ multiplex PCR; in TCRdb, only in-frame clones are kept and a portion is missing. The sample holds hundreds of thousands of clones; 90% to 97% are singletons and the top ten take roughly 0.1%. Sequences were obtained from naive CD8+ T cells sorted from blood. The receptors were sampled from a woman aged 25 to 45 in good health.

The rearrangement links TRBV9 to TRBJ2-7; D not resolved. Germline CDR1 SGDLS, CDR2 YYNGEE. CDR3 length equals 14 residues. V lost 0 bases to trimming and J lost 3 bases, with 10 bases between them. The CDR3 DNA follows: TGTGCCAGCAGCGTAGATGGAGACCTCTACGAGCAGTACTTC. Residues: CASSVDGDLYEQYF.

V is TRBV7-9 and J is TRBJ1-4, with D hard to call. Germline loops: CDR1 SEHNR, CDR2 FQNEAQ (reference sequence). The V gene lost 6 bases and the J gene lost 3 bases, with 8 bases spanning the gap. CDR3 length: 13 amino acids. Written as DNA, the CDR3 is TGTGCCAGCAGTTACTTATCTAATGAAAAACTGTTTTTT. It codes for CASSYLSNEKLFF.

The genes are TRBV2 and TRBJ2-7; D is ambiguous. The CDR3 length is 12 residues. Trimming pared 7 bases from V and 4 bases from J, leaving 11 bases between. Germline values: CDR1 SNHLY, CDR2 FYNNEI. CDR3 residues: CASMFVQYEQYF. For the CDR3, the DNA is TGTGCCAGCATGTTCGTACAGTACGAGCAGTACTTC.

The rearrangement links TRBV7-2 to TRBJ2-3; D is unresolved. CDR3 size: 15 residues. Germline values: CDR1 SGHTA, CDR2 FQGNSA. The ends were cut back, 2 bases at V and 6 bases at J, with 15 bases in the middle. Here the CDR3 reads CASSLRDFSWDTQYF. The CDR3 coding sequence is TGTGCCAGCAGCTTAAGAGATTTTAGTTGGGATACGCAGTATTTT.

The chain couples TRBV29-1 to TRBJ2-1; the match to TRBD2 covers 11 bases. Germline lookup yields CDR1 SQVTM and CDR2 ANQGSEA. This CDR3 is 16 amino acids long. With 4 bases clipped from V and 0 bases from J, the junction kept 5 bases outside the gene matches. In DNA form, the CDR3 reads TGCAGCGTTGGGAAGGGACTAGCGGCCTCCTACAATGAGCAGTTCTTC. Protein: CSVGKGLAASYNEQFF.

Only one count was recorded for this clone. This chain connects TRBV5-1 to TRBJ2-3, with unresolved D. Germline V CDR1 and CDR2: SGHRS, YFSETQ. V shed 4 bases and J shed 10 bases, with 22 bases lying between them. This CDR3 comprises 15 residues. The CDR3 loop reads CASSATWDYPRAQYF. CDR3 sequence (DNA): TGCGCCAGCAGCGCCACCTGGGATTATCCTCGTGCGCAGTATTTT. The full variable domain, with the rest looked up from reference TRBV5-1 and TRBJ2-3, is KAGVTQTPRYLIKTRGQQVTLSCSPISGHRSVSWYQQTPGQGLQFLFEYFSETQRNKGNFPGRFSGRQFSNSRSEMNVSTLELGDSALYLCASSATWDYPRAQYFGPGTRLTVL.

Notes on this clone: This sample also contains other DNA sequences that code for the same CDR3. The J gene is TRBJ1-1, the V gene TRBV5-4; D ambiguous. With 4 bases removed from V and 4 bases from J, the gap between germline ends came to 8 bases. CDR1 and CDR2 (germline): SGHNT, YYREEE (reference sequence). The CDR3 is 12 residues long. CDR3 amino acids: CASSLGSTEAFF. As DNA, the CDR3 is TGTGCCAGCAGCCTCGGTTCCACTGAAGCTTTCTTT.

The genes are TRBV10-3 and TRBJ2-3; TRBD1 might be the D (6 bases). Germline CDR1 reads ENHRY; CDR2 reads SYGVKD. The CDR3 loop spans 13 amino acids. V lost 10 bases and J 2 bases, leaving 13 bases between the germline ends. Here the CDR3 DNA reads TGTGCCACCAGAGGGACAACCACAGATACGCAGTATTTT. This gives the protein CATRGTTTDTQYF.

This clone was observed a single time. This sequence joins TRBV28 and TRBJ2-7, with 9 bases lining up with TRBD2. Germline CDR1 is MDHEN and CDR2 is SYDVKM. CDR3 size: 17 residues. V lost 5 bases, J lost 0 bases, and 11 bases stayed unmatched. CDR3 in DNA: TGTGCCAGCAGTACCGGACTAGCGCACCCGAGCTCCTACGAGCAGTACTTC. Protein sequence: CASSTGLAHPSSYEQYF.

Details on this clone: Different DNA sequences within this sample yield the same CDR3. The chain is built from TRBV27 and TRBJ2-2; the D is unclear. This CDR3 contains 12 residues. Trimming took off 3 bases at V and 5 bases at J, with 4 bases between the two ends. The germline V gene encodes CDR1 MNHEY and CDR2 SMNVEV (reference sequence). The CDR3 DNA follows: TGTGCCAGCAGTTTCTTAACCGGGGAGCTGTTTTTT. Its protein is CASSFLTGELFF.

The rearrangement joins TRBV5-6 to TRBJ2-7; the D gene is possibly TRBD1 (6 bases). The CDR3 consists of 14 residues. Germline-derived CDR1 and CDR2 are SGHDT and YYEEEE. V gave up 4 bases and J gave up 3 bases, with 14 bases separating them. CDR3 nucleotides: TGTGCCAGCAGCCCCGGACAGCTATTCTACGAGCAGTACTTC. This translates into CASSPGQLFYEQYF.

The chain carries TRBV13 and TRBJ2-7; 11 bases fit TRBD1. The germline V gene encodes CDR1 PRHDT and CDR2 FYEKMQ (reference sequence). The CDR3 totals 16 residues. After removal of 5 bases from V and 3 bases from J, the junction contained 9 bases not matched to a gene. The CDR3 sequence: CASSPHRDRGYYEQYF. CDR3 nucleotide sequence: TGTGCCAGCAGCCCACACCGGGACAGGGGGTACTACGAGCAGTACTTC.

The V and J genes are TRBV14 and TRBJ1-2; TRBD1 aligns across 9 bases. This CDR3 has 13 residues. Germline V CDR1 and CDR2: SGHDN, FVKESK. V dropped 4 bases and J dropped 8; count of bases not matched to a gene: 5. This CDR3 is CASSLRTGAGYTF. The CDR3 bases are TGTGCCAGCAGCCTCAGGACAGGGGCCGGCTACACCTTC.

The chain links TRBV27 to TRBJ2-6; D is unclear. Germline V gene lookup returns CDR1 MNHEY and CDR2 SMNVEV (reference sequence). The V end lost 0 bases, the J end lost 0 bases, and 6 bases lay between the germline ends. The CDR3 contains 16 residues. CDR3 loop: CASSLSSFSGANVLTF. The CDR3 nucleotides are TGTGCCAGCAGTTTATCTTCTTTCTCTGGGGCCAACGTCCTGACTTTC.

This rearrangement joins TRBV21-1 to TRBJ2-3; the table gives TRBD1 as D, unverified against the DNA. TRBV21-1 is given as a pseudogene. The CDR3 contains 18 residues. CDR3 residues: CASSKEICQGPLADTQYF. The CDR3 DNA follows: TGTGCCAGCAGCAAAGAAATTTGTCAGGGCCCCCTCGCAGATACGCAGTATTTT.

The chain has TRBV19 and TRBJ1-2; D gene unclear. V shed 0 bases and J shed 6 bases, with 5 bases lying between them. The CDR3 totals 12 residues. From germline, CDR1 is LNHDA and CDR2 SQIVND (reference sequence). For the CDR3, the DNA is TGTGCCAGTAGTATAGACGGAGATGGCTACACCTTC. It is translated as CASSIDGDGYTF. Full variable domain (outside the CDR3, taken from reference TRBV19 and TRBJ1-2): DGGITQSPKYLFRKEGQNVTLSCEQNLNHDAMYWYRQDPGQGLRLIYYSQIVNDFQKGDIAEGYSVSREKKESFPLTVTSAQKNPTAFYLCASSIDGDGYTFGSGTRLTVV.

This chain joins TRBV7-3 and TRBJ2-3, with D perhaps TRBD2 (6 bases). Germline CDR1 and CDR2: SGHTA and FQGTGA. V gave up 5 bases and J gave up 3 bases, with 15 bases separating them. CDR3 length: 15 residues. The CDR3 bases are TGTGCCAGCAGCCTTAGCGGAGGAGCTACAGATACGCAGTATTTT. It yields the protein CASSLSGGATDTQYF.

The chain joins TRBV7-9 to TRBJ2-7, with 7 bases fitting TRBD1. The J segment lost 3 bases and the V segment lost 4 bases, leaving 12 bases of the junction unmatched. The CDR3 runs 16 residues. CDR1 is SEHNR, CDR2 FQNEAQ, per germline (reference sequence). The CDR3 DNA sequence: TGTGCCAGCAGCTCCCATCAGGGGGAAAGAAGCTACGAGCAGTACTTC. Translation gives CASSSHQGERSYEQYF.

The CDR3 loop reads CASSWGHPTEAFF. Written as DNA, the CDR3 is TGTGCCAGCAGCTGGGGGCACCCCACTGAAGCTTTCTTT. This chain connects TRBV5-4 to TRBJ1-1; D might be TRBD1 (6 bases). V lost 3 bases to trimming and J lost 4 bases, with 10 bases between them. The CDR3 is 13 amino acids. CDR1 and CDR2 (germline): SGHNT, YYREEE (reference sequence).